Following are 2 T cell receptor beta chains from one sample sequenced in a study of T cells in localized non-small cell lung cancer. Assay used: immunoSEQ multiplex PCR; TCRdb lists only in-frame clones, some missing. This table has around 35,000 clones, approximately 93% appearing once. Sequencing used peripheral blood, obtained before any cancer treatment. The receptors here all came from a female donor of 60 years or more with stage I lung adenocarcinoma.

This rearrangement joins TRBV27 to TRBJ2-7; D call uncertain. The CDR3 length is 13 residues. Looked up from germline, CDR1 is MNHEY and CDR2 is SMNVEV (reference sequence). Trimming shortened V by 3 bases and J by 3 bases, and 9 bases separated the two germline ends. The CDR3 bases are TGTGCCAGCAGTTTCAAGGCGTACTACGAGCAGTACTTC. It encodes CASSFKAYYEQYF.

The chain employs TRBV5-6 and TRBJ1-2; the D gene is possibly TRBD1 (6 bases). CDR1 and CDR2 from the germline V gene are SGHDT and YYEEEE. Trimming shortened V by 0 bases and J by 0 bases, and 12 bases separated the two germline ends. The CDR3 has 16 residues. The CDR3 bases are TGTGCCAGCAGCTTGGCGATCTGGGGGCCTAACTATGGCTACACCTTC. Translation: CASSLAIWGPNYGYTF.